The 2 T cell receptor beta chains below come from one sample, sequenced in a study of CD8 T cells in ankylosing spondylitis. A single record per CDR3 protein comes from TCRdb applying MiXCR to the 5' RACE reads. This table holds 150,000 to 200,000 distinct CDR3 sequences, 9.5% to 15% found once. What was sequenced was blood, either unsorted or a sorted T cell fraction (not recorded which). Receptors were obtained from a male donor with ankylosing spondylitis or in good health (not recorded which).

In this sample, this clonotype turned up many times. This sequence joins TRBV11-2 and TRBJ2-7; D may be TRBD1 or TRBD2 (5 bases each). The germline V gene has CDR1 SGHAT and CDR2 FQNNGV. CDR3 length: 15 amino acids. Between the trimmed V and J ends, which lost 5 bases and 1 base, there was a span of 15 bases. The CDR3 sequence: CASSGTPDGSYEQYF. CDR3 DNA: TGTGCCAGCAGCGGGACGCCGGACGGGTCCTACGAGCAGTACTTC.

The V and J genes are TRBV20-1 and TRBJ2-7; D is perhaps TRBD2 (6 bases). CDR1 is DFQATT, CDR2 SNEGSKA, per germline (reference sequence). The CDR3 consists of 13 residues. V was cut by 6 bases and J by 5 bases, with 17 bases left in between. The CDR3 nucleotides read TGCAGTGCAGGGGAGGTCGGGGACCACGAGCAGTACTTC. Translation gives CSAGEVGDHEQYF.